The clone carrying this TCR beta chain is medium-sized (0.01 to 0.1%) in the sample. What it binds is unknown. Using immunoSEQ multiplex PCR, the repertoire was profiled, and TCRdb retains in-frame clones only, with some absent. Found here are over 40,000 clones, approximately 89% of them singletons; the top ten hold 3.5% to 4%. This record belongs to a study of OX40 agonist ivuxolimab in advanced cancers. Study information: Of the participants, 40% to 50% had some prior anti-PD-1, anti-PD-L1 or anti-CTLA-4 therapy, which was allowed.

General study points: In the 0.1 to 3.0 mg/kg range, CD4+ and CD8+ blood T cells had expanded clonally by week 6.

The V gene's germline CDR1 is SEHNR and CDR2 FQNEAQ (reference sequence). The germline V and J ends were trimmed by 1 base and 10 bases, with 11 bases remaining between them. The CDR3 loop spans 12 amino acids. This chain joins TRBV7-9 and TRBJ2-7; a possible D gene is TRBD1 (5 bases). This specimen consisted of CD4+ or CD8+ T cells sorted from blood, obtained in a trial of the OX40 agonist ivuxolimab. The receptor was derived from an adult with an advanced solid tumor such as melanoma, head and neck, liver or kidney cancer. The CDR3 coding sequence is TGTGCCAGCAGCTTAGACCAGACAGCTCAGTACTTC. This translates into CASSLDQTAQYF.